The T cell receptor (beta chain) under discussion was sequenced for a study of OX40 agonist ivuxolimab in advanced cancers. Remarks on this clone: Antigen unknown.

Study-level findings and limits: There was clonal expansion of CD4+ and CD8+ blood T cells by week 6 at 0.1 to 3.0 mg/kg. The mean number of expanded clones was higher in CD8+ T cells than in CD4+.

Trimming pared 0 bases from V and 7 bases from J, leaving 5 bases between. CDR1 is SGDLS and CDR2 is YYNGEE in the germline V gene. CDR3 length equals 11 residues. Measured with immunoSEQ multiplex PCR; TCRdb has only the in-frame clones, and not every one. The profile covers fewer than 100,000 clones, with roughly 87% appearing a single time and approximately 0.19% taken by the ten largest. This clonotype was obtained from an adult with an advanced solid tumor such as melanoma, head and neck, liver or kidney cancer. This chain joins TRBV9 and TRBJ2-7, with D perhaps TRBD1 (5 bases). The starting material was CD4+ or CD8+ T cells sorted from blood, obtained in a trial of the OX40 agonist ivuxolimab. CDR3 sequence reads: CASSVGTEQYF. CDR3 DNA: TGTGCCAGCAGCGTAGGGACAGAGCAGTACTTC. The variable domain in full, with the rest retrieved from reference TRBV9 and TRBJ2-7, is DSGVTQTPKHLITATGQRVTLRCSPRSGDLSVYWYQQSLDQGLQFLIQYYNGEERAKGNILERFSAQQFPDLHSELNLSSLELGDSALYFCASSVGTEQYFGPGTRLTVT.